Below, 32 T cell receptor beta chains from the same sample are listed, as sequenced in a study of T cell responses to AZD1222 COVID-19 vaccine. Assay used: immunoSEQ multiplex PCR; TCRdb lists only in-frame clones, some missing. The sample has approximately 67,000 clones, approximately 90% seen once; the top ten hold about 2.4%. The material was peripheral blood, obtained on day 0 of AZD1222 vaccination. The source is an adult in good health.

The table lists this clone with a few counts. Here the CDR3 DNA reads TGTGCCATCAGTGAGTCGAGGGGACAGGGACAAGAGACCCAGTACTTC. Residues: CAISESRGQGQETQYF. The V call is TRBV10-3, the J call TRBJ2-5, with 9 bases fitting TRBD1. V lost 0 bases to trimming and J lost 2 bases; unmatched junction nucleotides: 4. The germline CDR1 and CDR2 sequences are ENHRY and SYGVKD. The CDR3 is made up of 16 amino acids.

The CDR3: CASSLFSEAFF. As DNA, the CDR3 is TGTGCCAGCAGTTTATTCAGTGAAGCTTTCTTT. The gene calls are TRBV12-3 or TRBV12-4 and TRBJ1-1; unclear D gene. V gave up 2 bases and J gave up 7 bases, with 5 bases separating them. The length of the CDR3 is 11 residues.

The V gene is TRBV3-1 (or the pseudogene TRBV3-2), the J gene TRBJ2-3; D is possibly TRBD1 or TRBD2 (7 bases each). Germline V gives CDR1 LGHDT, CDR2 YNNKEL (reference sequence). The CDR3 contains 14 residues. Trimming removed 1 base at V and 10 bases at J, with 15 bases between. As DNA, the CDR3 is TGTGCCAGCAGCCAAGCAGGGGAGGGGGCATCGCAGTATTTT. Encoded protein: CASSQAGEGASQYF.

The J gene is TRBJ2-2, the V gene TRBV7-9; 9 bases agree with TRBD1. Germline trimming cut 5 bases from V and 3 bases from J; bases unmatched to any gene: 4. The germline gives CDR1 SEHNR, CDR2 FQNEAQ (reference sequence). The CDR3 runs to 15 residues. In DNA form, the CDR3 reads TGTGCCAGCAGCCCGGGACAGGGTGACACCGGGGAGCTGTTTTTT. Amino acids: CASSPGQGDTGELFF.

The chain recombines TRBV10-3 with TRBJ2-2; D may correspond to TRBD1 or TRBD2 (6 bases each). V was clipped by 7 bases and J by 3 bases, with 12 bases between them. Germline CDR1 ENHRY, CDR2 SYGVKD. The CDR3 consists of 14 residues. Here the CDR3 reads CAIKGGWDTGELFF. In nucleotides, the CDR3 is TGTGCCATCAAGGGGGGTTGGGACACCGGGGAGCTGTTTTTT.

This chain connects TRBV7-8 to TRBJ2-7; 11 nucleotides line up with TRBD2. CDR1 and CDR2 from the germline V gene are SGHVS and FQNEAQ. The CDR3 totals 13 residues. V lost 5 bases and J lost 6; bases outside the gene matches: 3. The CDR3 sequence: CASSRLAGTEQYF. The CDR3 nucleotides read TGTGCCAGCAGCCGACTAGCGGGAACCGAGCAGTACTTC.

CDR3 residues: CASTGLAGDNEQFF. The CDR3, as DNA: TGTGCCAGTACCGGACTAGCGGGAGACAATGAGCAGTTCTTC. The chain combines TRBV19 with TRBJ2-1; TRBD2 aligns across 13 bases. CDR1 and CDR2 (germline): LNHDA, SQIVND (reference sequence). V was clipped by 7 bases and J by 5 bases; unmatched bases: 2. This CDR3 is built from 14 residues.

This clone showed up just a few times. CDR3 sequence: CASSQGQNQPQHF. In nucleotides, the CDR3 is TGTGCCAGCAGCCAGGGACAGAATCAGCCCCAGCATTTT. The gene calls are TRBV3-1 (or the pseudogene TRBV3-2) and TRBJ1-5, with 7 bases matching TRBD1. The CDR3 has 13 residues. The trim removed 3 bases at V and 4 bases at J, leaving 0 bases unmatched. Germline CDR1 and CDR2: LGHDT and YNNKEL (reference sequence).

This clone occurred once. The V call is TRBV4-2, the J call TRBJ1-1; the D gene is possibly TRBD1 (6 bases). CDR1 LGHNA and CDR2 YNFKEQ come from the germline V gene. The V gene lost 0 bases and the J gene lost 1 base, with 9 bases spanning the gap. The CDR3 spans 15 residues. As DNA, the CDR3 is TGTGCCAGCAGCCAAGACCCCAGGGGGAACACTGAAGCTTTCTTT. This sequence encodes CASSQDPRGNTEAFF.

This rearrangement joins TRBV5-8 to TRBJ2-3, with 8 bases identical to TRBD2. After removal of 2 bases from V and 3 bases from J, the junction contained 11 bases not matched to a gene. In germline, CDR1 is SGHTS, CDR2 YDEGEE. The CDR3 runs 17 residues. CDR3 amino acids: CASSLAAGAGVTDTQYF. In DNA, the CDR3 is TGTGCCAGCAGCTTAGCTGCGGGAGCGGGAGTTACAGATACGCAGTATTTT. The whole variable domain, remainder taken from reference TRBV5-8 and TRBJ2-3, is EAGVTQSPTHLIKTRGQQATLRCSPISGHTSVYWYQQALGLGLQFLLWYDEGEERNRGNFPPRFSGRQFPNYSSELNVNALELEDSALYLCASSLAAGAGVTDTQYFGPGTRLTVL.

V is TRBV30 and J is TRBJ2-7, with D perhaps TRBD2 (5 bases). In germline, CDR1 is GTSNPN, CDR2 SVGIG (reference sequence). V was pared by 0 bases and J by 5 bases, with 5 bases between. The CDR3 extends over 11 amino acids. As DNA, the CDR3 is TGTGCCTGGAGTGTCGGGGACGAGCAGTACTTC. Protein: CAWSVGDEQYF.

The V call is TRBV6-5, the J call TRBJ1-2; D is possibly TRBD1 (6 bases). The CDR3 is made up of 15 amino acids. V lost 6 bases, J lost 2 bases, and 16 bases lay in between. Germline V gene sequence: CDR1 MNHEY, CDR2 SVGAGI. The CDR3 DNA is TGTGCCAGCAGGTATTCAGGGGACTACAACTATGGCTACACCTTC. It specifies CASRYSGDYNYGYTF.

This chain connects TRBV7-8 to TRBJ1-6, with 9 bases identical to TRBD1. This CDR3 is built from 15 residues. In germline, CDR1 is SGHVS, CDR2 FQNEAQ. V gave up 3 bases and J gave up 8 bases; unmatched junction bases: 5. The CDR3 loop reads CASSFRRQGDSPLHF. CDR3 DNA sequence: TGTGCCAGCAGCTTCCGGCGACAGGGGGATTCACCCCTCCACTTT.

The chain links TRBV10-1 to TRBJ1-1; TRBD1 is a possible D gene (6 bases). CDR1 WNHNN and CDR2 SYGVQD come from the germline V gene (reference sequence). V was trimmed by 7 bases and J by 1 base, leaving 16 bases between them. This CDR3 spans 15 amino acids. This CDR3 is CASNNRVIRNTEAFF. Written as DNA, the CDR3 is TGCGCCAGCAACAACAGGGTGATTCGGAACACTGAAGCTTTCTTT.

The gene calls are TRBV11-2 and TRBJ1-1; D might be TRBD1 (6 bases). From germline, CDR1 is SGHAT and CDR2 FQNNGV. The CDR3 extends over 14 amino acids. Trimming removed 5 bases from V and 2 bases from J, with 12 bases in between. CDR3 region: CASSGGQFNTEAFF. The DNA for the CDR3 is TGTGCCAGCAGCGGAGGACAGTTTAACACTGAAGCTTTCTTT.

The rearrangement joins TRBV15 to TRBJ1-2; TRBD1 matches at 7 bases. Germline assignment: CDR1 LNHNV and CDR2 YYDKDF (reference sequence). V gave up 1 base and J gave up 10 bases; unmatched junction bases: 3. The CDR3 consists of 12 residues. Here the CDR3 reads CATSRGQGDYTF. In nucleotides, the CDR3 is TGTGCCACCAGCAGAGGACAGGGTGACTACACCTTC.

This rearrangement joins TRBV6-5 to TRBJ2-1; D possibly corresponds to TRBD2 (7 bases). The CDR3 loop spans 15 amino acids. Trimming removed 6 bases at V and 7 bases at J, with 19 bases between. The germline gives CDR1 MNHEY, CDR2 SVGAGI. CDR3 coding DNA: TGTGCCAGCAGCCTAGGGGGGGGATACTGGAATGAGCAGTTCTTC. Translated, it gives CASSLGGGYWNEQFF.

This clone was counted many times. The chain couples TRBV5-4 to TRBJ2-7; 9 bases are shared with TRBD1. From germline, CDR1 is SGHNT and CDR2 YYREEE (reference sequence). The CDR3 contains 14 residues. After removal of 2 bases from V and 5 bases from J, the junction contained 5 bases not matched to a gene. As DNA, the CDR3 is TGTGCCAGCAGCTTCGGACAGGGGTTCAACGAGCAGTACTTC. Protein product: CASSFGQGFNEQYF.

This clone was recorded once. The CDR3 region is CASSQDRGLSNQPQHF. The CDR3 DNA reads as TGTGCCAGCAGCCAGGACAGGGGGCTTAGCAATCAGCCCCAGCATTTT. The V call is TRBV5-6, the J call TRBJ1-5, with 11 bases that match TRBD1. The CDR3 sequence is 16 residues long. V shed 4 bases and J 0 bases; nucleotides not matched to a gene: 3. Germline V gene lookup returns CDR1 SGHDT and CDR2 YYEEEE.

The CDR3: CASSIGTYNSPLHF. The CDR3 region has the DNA TGTGCCAGTAGTATAGGAACGTATAATTCACCCCTCCACTTT. The chain links TRBV19 to TRBJ1-6; D unclear. Per germline, CDR1 LNHDA and CDR2 SQIVND (reference sequence). Trimming removed 1 base at V and 4 bases at J, with 5 bases between. The CDR3 is made up of 14 amino acids.

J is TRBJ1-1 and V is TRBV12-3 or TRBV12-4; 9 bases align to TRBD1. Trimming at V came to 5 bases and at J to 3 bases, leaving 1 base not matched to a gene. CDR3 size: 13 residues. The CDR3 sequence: CASSRQGDTEAFF. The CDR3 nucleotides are TGTGCCAGCAGTCGACAGGGGGACACTGAAGCTTTCTTT.

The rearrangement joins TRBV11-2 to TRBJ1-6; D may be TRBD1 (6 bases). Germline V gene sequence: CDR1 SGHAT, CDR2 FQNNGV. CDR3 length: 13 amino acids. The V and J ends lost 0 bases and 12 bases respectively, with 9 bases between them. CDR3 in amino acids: CASSLDRGEPLHF. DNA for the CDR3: TGTGCCAGCAGCTTAGACAGGGGTGAACCCCTCCACTTT. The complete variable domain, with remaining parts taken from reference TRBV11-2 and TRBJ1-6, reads EAGVAQSPRYKIIEKRQSVAFWCNPISGHATLYWYQQILGQGPKLLIQFQNNGVVDDSQLPKDRFSAERLKGVDSTLKIQPAKLEDSAVYLCASSLDRGEPLHFGNGTRLTVT.

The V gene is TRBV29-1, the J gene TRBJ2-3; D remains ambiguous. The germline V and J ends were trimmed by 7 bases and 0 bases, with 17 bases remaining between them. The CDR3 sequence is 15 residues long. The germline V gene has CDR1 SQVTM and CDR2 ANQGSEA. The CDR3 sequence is CSALDPAVSTDTQYF. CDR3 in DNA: TGCAGCGCCTTGGACCCGGCGGTGAGCACAGATACGCAGTATTTT.

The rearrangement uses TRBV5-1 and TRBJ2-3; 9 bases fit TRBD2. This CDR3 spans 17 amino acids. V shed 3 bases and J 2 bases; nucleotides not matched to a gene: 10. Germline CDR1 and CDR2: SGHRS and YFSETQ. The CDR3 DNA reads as TGCGCCAGCAGCTGGAGTGGCGGGGGGGCCCCCACAGATACGCAGTATTTT. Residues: CASSWSGGGAPTDTQYF.

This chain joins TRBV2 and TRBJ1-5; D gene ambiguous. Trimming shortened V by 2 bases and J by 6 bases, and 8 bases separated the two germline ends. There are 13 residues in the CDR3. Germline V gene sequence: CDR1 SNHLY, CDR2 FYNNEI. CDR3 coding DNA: TGTGCCAGCAGTGAACGGGGAGGTCAGCCCCAGCATTTT. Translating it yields CASSERGGQPQHF.

CDR3 in amino acids: CASSLVPGQETQYF. CDR3 in DNA: TGCGCCAGCAGCTTGGTACCAGGGCAAGAGACCCAGTACTTC. The rearrangement links TRBV5-1 to TRBJ2-5; possible D gene TRBD1, 5 bases. Germline-derived CDR1 and CDR2 are SGHRS and YFSETQ. The CDR3 is 14 amino acids. V was trimmed by 0 bases and J by 2 bases, leaving 8 bases between them.

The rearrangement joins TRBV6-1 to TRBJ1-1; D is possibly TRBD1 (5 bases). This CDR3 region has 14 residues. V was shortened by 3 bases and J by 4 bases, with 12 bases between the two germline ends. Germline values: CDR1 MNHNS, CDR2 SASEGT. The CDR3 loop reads CASSDNQGITEAFF. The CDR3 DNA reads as TGTGCCAGCAGTGATAACCAGGGTATCACTGAAGCTTTCTTT.

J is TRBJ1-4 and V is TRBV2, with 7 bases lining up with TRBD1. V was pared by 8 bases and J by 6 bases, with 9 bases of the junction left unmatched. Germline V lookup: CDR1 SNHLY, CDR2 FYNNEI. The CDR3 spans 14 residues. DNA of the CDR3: TGTGCCAGCTTGCCCGGGACAGTACATGAAAAACTGTTTTTT. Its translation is CASLPGTVHEKLFF.

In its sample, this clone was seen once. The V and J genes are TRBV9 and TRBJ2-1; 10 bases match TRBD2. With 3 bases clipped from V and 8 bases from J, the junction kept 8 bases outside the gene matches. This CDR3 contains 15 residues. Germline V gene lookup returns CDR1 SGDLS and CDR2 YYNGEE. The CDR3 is CASSDGLAGAYEQFF. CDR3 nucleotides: TGTGCCAGCAGCGACGGTCTAGCGGGAGCCTATGAGCAGTTCTTC. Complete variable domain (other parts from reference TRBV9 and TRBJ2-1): DSGVTQTPKHLITATGQRVTLRCSPRSGDLSVYWYQQSLDQGLQFLIQYYNGEERAKGNILERFSAQQFPDLHSELNLSSLELGDSALYFCASSDGLAGAYEQFFGPGTRLTVL.

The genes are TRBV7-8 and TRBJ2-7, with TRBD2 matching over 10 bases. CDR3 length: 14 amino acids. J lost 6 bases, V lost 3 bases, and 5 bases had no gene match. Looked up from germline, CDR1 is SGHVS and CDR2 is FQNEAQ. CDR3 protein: CASSFASGRGEQYF. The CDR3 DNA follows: TGTGCCAGCAGCTTCGCTAGCGGGAGAGGCGAGCAGTACTTC.

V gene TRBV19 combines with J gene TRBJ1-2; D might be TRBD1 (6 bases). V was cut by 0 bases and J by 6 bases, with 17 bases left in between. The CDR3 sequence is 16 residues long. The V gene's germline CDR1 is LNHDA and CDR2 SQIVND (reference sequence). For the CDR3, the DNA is TGTGCCAGTAGTATAGACGGGACACTTAAACGGGATGGCTACACCTTC. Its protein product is CASSIDGTLKRDGYTF. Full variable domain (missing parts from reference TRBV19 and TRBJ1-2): DGGITQSPKYLFRKEGQNVTLSCEQNLNHDAMYWYRQDPGQGLRLIYYSQIVNDFQKGDIAEGYSVSREKKESFPLTVTSAQKNPTAFYLCASSIDGTLKRDGYTFGSGTRLTVV.

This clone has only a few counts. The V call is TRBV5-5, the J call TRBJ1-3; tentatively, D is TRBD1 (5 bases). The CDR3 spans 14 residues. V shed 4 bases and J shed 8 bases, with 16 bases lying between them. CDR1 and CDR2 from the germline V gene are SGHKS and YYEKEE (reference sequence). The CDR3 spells CASSRGPAGDTIYF. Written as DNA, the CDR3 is TGTGCCAGCAGCCGGGGACCCGCGGGGGACACCATATATTTT.